This T cell receptor (beta chain) was sequenced during a study of T cell responses to AZD1222 COVID-19 vaccine (dated by TCRdb to the early 2020s). Turning to the overall study: A total of 233 trial participants underwent TCR sequencing, of whom about 210 received two doses of AZD1222 and around 26 received two doses of the MenACWY control vaccine. Trial participants were enrolled by age into 18-55, 56-69 and 70-plus year subgroups, with roughly 150, 30 and 60 TCR-sequenced participants respectively. Results the study describes overall, beyond this receptor: Most participants were white British and females outnumbered males, and the authors suggested that clonal diversity may have been underestimated. The 56-69-year group was small, and its depth increase did not reach significance, likely because of low power. CD4 TCRs associated with the vaccine covered the entire spike protein, and the dominant responses were in regions 160-218 and 743-854. Nearly half of unique spike-specific TCRs reportedly recognized epitopes outside regions mutated in the B.1.351 and B.1.1.7 variants. Because no day 14 peak-response samples were available, the repertoires could be characterized only after the peak T cell response. Conclusions about previously exposed vaccinees are limited because only a handful of AZD1222 recipients were SARS-CoV-2 seropositive at baseline. A significant rise in spike-specific TCR breadth and depth was observed after two AZD1222 doses relative to day 0 and relative to MenACWY recipients.

On this clone: No antigen is known for it. No quality values exist for individual bases; no much larger clone is one base distant.

Explained via the paper, the time point label denotes: about 28 days (+/-7) after the second vaccine dose. Because spike-specific TCR depth and breadth did not differ between the two schedules, AZD1222 recipients who got a second dose at roughly 4 weeks were pooled with those who got a second dose at roughly 12 weeks. Vaccinee samples came from UK trials COV001 and COV002, including a single-blind randomized controlled phase 2/3 trial of AZD1222 (ChAdOx1 nCoV-19) in healthy adults. For TCRbeta chain sequencing, PBMC samples were collected from trial participants at day 0 and at day 28 after the second dose. The CDR3 regions of human TCRbeta chains were analyzed by immunosequencing. Processing in the source paper ran as follows. Repertoire TCRs were matched against a reference library of SARS-CoV-2-specific TCRs generated with the MIRA antigen-specificity platform. Breadth was defined as the fraction of unique TCRs that were SARS-CoV-2-associated. Depth was defined as the fraction of total T cells that were SARS-CoV-2-associated. Each spike-specific TCR was assigned to its reactive spike region and to a CD4 or CD8 class using the MIRA data. Log10-transformed breadth and depth values were compared by one-way ANOVA with Sidak's multiple comparisons tests. TCRdb mirrors the immuneACCESS table, restricted to in-frame sequences. Some clones are absent from its copies; in checked studies, under half trace to an unresolved V gene, and the reason for the others is unknown. V, J and clone size were drawn from that table, and D and trimming were deduced from the DNA. Present in this sample are about 140,000 clones, about 90% of which were seen just once. About 6% of the sample goes to the ten largest clones.

The sequenced sample was peripheral blood, obtained 28 days after the second AZD1222 dose. The TCR sequence derives from an adult who received the AZD1222 COVID-19 vaccine.

Read as DNA, the sequence is TGTGCCAGCAGCCAAGACTACAACACCGGGGAGCTGTTTTTT. It translates as CASSQDYNTGELFF. The chain joins TRBV7-2 to TRBJ2-2, with TRBD2 tentatively as D gene (5 bases match). The germline V gene sets CDR1 to SGHTA and CDR2 to FQGNSA. Its CDR3 holds 14 amino acids, cysteine through phenylalanine. Kept here is only the CDR3 DNA, which spans 42 bases and is read in frame from base 1. V loses 5 bases of germline sequence and J loses 2 bases, and the interval between the two ends is 9 bases.